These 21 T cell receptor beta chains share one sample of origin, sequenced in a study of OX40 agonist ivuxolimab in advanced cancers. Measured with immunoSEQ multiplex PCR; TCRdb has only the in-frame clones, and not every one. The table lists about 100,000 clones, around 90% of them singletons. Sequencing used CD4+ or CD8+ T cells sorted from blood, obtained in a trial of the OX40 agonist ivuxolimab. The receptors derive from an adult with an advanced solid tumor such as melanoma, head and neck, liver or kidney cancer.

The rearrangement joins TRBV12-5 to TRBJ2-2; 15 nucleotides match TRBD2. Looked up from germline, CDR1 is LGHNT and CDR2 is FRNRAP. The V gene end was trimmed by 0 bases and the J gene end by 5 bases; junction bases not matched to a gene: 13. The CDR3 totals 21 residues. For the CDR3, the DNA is TGTGCTAGTGGTTTGGTAACTTGGACTAGCGGGAGGGCGAGTAGGACCGGGGAGCTGTTTTTT. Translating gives CASGLVTWTSGRASRTGELFF.

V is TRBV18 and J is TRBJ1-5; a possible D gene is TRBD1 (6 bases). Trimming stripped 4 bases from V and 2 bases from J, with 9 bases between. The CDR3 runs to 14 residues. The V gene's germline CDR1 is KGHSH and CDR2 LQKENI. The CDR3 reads CASSQQGGNQPQHF. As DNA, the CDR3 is TGTGCCAGCTCACAACAGGGTGGCAATCAGCCCCAGCATTTT. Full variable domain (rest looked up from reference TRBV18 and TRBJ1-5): NAGVMQNPRHLVRRRGQEARLRCSPMKGHSHVYWYRQLPEEGLKFMVYLQKENIIDESGMPKERFSAEFPKEGPSILRIQQVVRGDSAAYFCASSQQGGNQPQHFGDGTRLSIL.

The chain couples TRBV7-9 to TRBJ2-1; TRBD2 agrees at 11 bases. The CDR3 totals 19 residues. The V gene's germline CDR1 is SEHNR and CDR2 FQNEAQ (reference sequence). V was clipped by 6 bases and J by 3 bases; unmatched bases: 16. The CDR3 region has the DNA TGTGCCAGCAGTTTCTTCGGTCTAGCGGGAGGAGAGGACTACAATGAGCAGTTCTTC. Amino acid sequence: CASSFFGLAGGEDYNEQFF.

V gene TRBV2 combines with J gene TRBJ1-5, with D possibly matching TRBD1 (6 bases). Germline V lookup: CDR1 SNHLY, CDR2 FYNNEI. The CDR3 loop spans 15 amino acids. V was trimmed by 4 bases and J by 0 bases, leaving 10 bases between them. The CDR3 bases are TGTGCCAGCAGTGCGGACAGCCATAGCAATCAGCCCCAGCATTTT. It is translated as CASSADSHSNQPQHF. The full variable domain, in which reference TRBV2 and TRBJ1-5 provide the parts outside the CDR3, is EPEVTQTPSHQVTQMGQEVILRCVPISNHLYFYWYRQILGQKVEFLVSFYNNEISEKSEIFDDQFSVERPDGSNFTLKIRSTKLEDSAMYFCASSADSHSNQPQHFGDGTRLSIL.

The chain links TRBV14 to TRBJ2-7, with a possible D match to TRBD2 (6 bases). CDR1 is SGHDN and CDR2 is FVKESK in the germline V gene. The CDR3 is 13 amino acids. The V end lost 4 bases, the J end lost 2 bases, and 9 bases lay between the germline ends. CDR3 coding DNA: TGTGCCAGCAGCCTCGGACTAACCTACGAGCAGTACTTC. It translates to CASSLGLTYEQYF. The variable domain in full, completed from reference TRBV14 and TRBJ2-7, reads EAGVTQFPSHSVIEKGQTVTLRCDPISGHDNLYWYRRVMGKEIKFLLHFVKESKQDESGMPNNRFLAERTGGTYSTLKVQPAELEDSGVYFCASSLGLTYEQYFGPGTRLTVT.

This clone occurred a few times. The CDR3 sequence is CATRGLGTGYGEQYF. The DNA of the CDR3 is TGTGCCACGAGGGGGTTGGGGACAGGGTACGGCGAGCAGTACTTC. The rearrangement joins TRBV10-3 to TRBJ2-7, with 9 bases matching TRBD1. The germline CDR1 and CDR2 sequences are ENHRY and SYGVKD. The CDR3 extends over 15 amino acids. The ends lost 10 bases at V and 6 bases at J; junction bases unmatched: 16.

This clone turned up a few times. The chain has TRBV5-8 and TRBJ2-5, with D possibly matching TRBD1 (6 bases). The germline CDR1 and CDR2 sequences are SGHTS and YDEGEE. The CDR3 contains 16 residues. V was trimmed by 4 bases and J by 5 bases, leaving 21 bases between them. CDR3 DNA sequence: TGTGCCAGCAGCCCCGAGTTCGGGAACAGGGCCGAGACCCAGTACTTC. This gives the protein CASSPEFGNRAETQYF.

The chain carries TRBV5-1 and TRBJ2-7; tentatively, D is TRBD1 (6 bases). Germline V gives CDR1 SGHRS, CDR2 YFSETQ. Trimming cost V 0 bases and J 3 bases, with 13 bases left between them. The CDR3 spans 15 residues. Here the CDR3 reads CASSLGDRTRYEQYF. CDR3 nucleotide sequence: TGCGCCAGCAGCTTGGGAGACAGGACCCGCTACGAGCAGTACTTC.

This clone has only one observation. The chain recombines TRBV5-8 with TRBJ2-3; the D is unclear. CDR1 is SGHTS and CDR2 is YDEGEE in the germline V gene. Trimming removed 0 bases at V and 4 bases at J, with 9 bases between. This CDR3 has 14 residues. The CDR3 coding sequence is TGTGCCAGCAGCTTGGGTTCGTTGGCAGATACGCAGTATTTT. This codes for CASSLGSLADTQYF.

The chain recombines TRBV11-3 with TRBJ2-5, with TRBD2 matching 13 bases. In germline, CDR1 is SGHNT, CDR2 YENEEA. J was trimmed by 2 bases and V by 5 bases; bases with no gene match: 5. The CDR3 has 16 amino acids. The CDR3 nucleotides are TGTGCCAGCAGCCCCGGACTAGCGGGGGAACAAGAGACCCAGTACTTC. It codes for CASSPGLAGEQETQYF. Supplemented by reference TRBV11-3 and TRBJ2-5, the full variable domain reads EAGVVQSPRYKIIEKKQPVAFWCNPISGHNTLYWYLQNLGQGPELLIRYENEEAVDDSQLPKDRFSAERLKGVDSTLKIQPAELGDSAVYLCASSPGLAGEQETQYFGPGTRLLVL.

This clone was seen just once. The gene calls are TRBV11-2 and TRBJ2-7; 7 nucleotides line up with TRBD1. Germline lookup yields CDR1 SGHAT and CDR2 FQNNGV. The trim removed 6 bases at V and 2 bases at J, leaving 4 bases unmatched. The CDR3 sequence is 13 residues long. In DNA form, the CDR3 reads TGTGCCAGCAGAATGACAGGGACCTACGAGCAGTACTTC. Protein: CASRMTGTYEQYF. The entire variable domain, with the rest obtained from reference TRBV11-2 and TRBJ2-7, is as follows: EAGVAQSPRYKIIEKRQSVAFWCNPISGHATLYWYQQILGQGPKLLIQFQNNGVVDDSQLPKDRFSAERLKGVDSTLKIQPAKLEDSAVYLCASRMTGTYEQYFGPGTRLTVT.

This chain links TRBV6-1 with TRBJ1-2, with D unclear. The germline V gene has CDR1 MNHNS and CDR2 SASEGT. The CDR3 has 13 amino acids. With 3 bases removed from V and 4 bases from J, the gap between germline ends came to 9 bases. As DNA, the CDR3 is TGTGCCAGCAGTGACCCGGGGAGCTATGGCTACACCTTC. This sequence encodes CASSDPGSYGYTF.

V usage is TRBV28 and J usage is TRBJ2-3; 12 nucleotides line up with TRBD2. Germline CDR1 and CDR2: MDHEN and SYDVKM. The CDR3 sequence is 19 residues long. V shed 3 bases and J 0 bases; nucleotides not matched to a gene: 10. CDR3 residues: CASSFVASGRESSTDTQYF. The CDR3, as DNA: TGTGCCAGCAGTTTTGTGGCTAGCGGGAGGGAATCTAGCACAGATACGCAGTATTTT.

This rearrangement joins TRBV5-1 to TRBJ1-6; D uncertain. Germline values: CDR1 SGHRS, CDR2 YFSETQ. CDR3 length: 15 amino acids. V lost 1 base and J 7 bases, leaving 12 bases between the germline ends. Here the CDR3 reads CASSLQGPENSPLHF. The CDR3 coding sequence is TGCGCCAGCAGCTTGCAAGGACCCGAAAATTCACCCCTCCACTTT.

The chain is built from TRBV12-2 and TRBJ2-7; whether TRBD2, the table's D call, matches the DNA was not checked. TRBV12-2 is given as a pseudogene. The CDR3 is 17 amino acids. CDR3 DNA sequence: TGTGCAAGTCGCTTAAGGGGCCCCGGGACTAGATCCTACGAGCAGTACTTC. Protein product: CASRLRGPGTRSYEQYF.

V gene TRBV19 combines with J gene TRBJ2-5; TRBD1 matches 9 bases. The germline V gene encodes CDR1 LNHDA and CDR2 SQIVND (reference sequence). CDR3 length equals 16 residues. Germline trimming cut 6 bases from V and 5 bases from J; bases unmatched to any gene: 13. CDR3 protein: CASSTDGTGIPETQYF. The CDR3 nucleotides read TGTGCCAGTAGCACAGACGGGACAGGGATTCCGGAGACCCAGTACTTC.

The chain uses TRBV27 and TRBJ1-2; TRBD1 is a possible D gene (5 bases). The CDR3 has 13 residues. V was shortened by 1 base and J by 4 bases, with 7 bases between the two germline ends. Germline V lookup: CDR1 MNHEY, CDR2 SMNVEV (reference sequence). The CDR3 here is CASSLWGSYGYTF. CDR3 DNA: TGTGCCAGCAGTTTATGGGGGAGCTATGGCTACACCTTC.

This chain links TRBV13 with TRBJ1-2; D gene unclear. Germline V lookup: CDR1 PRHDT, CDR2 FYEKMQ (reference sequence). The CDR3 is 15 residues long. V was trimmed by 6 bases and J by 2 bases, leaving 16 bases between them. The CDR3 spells CASRATHLGNYGYTF. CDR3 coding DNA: TGTGCCAGCAGGGCCACGCACTTGGGAAACTATGGCTACACCTTC.

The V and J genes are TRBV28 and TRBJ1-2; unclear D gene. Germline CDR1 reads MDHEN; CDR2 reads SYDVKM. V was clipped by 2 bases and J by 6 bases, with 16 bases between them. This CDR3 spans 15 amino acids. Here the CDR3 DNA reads TGTGCCAGCAGTTTAGGGATGGGAGGGCCGGATGGCTACACCTTC. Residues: CASSLGMGGPDGYTF.

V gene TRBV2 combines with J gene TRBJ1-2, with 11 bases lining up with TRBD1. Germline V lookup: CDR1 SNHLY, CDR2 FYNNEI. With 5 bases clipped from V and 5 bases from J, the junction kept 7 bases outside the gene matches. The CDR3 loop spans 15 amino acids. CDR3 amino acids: CASSLRTGGPYGYTF. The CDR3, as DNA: TGTGCCAGCAGTTTACGGACAGGGGGCCCTTATGGCTACACCTTC.

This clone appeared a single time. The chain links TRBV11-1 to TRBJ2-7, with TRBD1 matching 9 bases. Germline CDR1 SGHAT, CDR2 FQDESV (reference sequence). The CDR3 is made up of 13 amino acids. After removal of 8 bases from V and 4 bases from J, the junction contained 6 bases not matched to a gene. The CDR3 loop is CASVGQGRYEQYF. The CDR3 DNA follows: TGTGCCAGCGTGGGACAGGGACGGTACGAGCAGTACTTC.